This T cell receptor beta chain was sequenced during a study of blood T cell repertoires in COVID-19. Across the whole study: Italy, Spain and the United States were the sources of the convalescent and acute COVID-19 samples. T cells, B-cell-depleted T cells, or PBMCs supplied cDNA or gDNA.

Germline CDR1 SNHLY, CDR2 FYNNEI. This CDR3 is 15 amino acids long. The J segment lost 0 bases and the V segment lost 5 bases, leaving 4 bases of the junction unmatched. In the authors' workflow: Estimation of nucleated cell counts relied on the amplification of reference gene primers. Sequenced by immunoSEQ multiplex PCR; TCRdb stores in-frame clones only, minus some. The V and J calls and clone size were taken over from that table, and D and trimming were inferred from the DNA. This table has 35,000 to 45,000 clones, around 75% appearing once. The material sequenced was peripheral blood. The chain employs TRBV2 and TRBJ2-5; the match to TRBD1 covers 9 bases. The source of this sequence is a man aged 80 or over with acute or convalescent COVID-19. This chain's CDR3 is CASSYDRGYQETQYF. CDR3 in DNA: TGTGCCAGCAGTTACGACAGGGGGTACCAAGAGACCCAGTACTTC.